This T cell receptor beta chain was recovered during a study of immune characterization of retroperitoneal liposarcoma. Using its own MiXCR run on the PCR reads, TCRdb lists one record per CDR3 protein. The sample lists 10,000 to 15,000 distinct CDR3 sequences, approximately 48% occurring once. The CDR3 covers 14 residues. In germline, CDR1 is MNHNS, CDR2 SASEGT. Unmatched junction bases numbered 4, after V lost 6 bases and J lost 0 bases. The sequenced sample was tumor tissue. The source of this sequence is a female donor with retroperitoneal liposarcoma. J is TRBJ1-1 and V is TRBV6-1; TRBD1 agrees at 7 bases. CDR3 region: CASSRGQMNTEAFF. The CDR3 nucleotides are TGTGCCAGCAGCCGGGGACAGATGAACACTGAAGCTTTCTTT.